The sequence of this TCR beta chain was determined in a study of T-cell reconstitution after alpha-beta-depleted transplantation in children. This clonotype has ten or more counts. Its matching antigen is unknown. Germline trimming cut 4 bases from V and 4 bases from J; bases unmatched to any gene: 6. The CDR3 sequence is 15 residues long. In germline, CDR1 is SNHLY, CDR2 FYNNEI. Notes on the study in general: As was reported, about two months after transplant, alpha-beta T cells came from several hundred expanded graft clones. A year post-transplant, T-cell counts and diversity derived mostly from newly produced T cells.

For TCRbeta, the library was prepared with unique molecular identifiers. TCRdb passed the PCR reads through MiXCR, listing each CDR3 protein once. This sample yields around 600,000 distinct CDR3 sequences, of which 23% are seen a single time; around 14% belongs to the top ten. V and J are TRBV2 and TRBJ2-2, with 7 bases lining up with TRBD1. The sequence was obtained from a boy in the first two years of life who had a stem cell transplant for acute myeloid leukemia, so the T cells may come from the graft donor. The starting material was PBMCs, mostly from graft donor cells, obtained 360 days after TCRalphabeta/CD19-depleted stem cell transplant. The CDR3 DNA reads as TGTGCCAGCAGTGGGGACAGTCTTGCCACCGGGGAGCTGTTTTTT. Translation: CASSGDSLATGELFF.